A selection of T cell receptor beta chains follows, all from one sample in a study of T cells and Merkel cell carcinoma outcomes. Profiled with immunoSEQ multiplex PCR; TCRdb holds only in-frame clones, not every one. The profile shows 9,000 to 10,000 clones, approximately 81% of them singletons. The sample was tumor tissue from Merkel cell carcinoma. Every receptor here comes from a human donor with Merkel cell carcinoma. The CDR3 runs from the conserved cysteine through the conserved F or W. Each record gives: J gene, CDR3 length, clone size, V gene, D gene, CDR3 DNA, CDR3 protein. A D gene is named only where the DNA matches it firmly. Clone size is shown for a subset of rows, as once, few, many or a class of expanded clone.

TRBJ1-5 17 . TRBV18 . TGTGCCAGCTCACCCCCTGCCTTAGCGGGCGTCAATCAGCCCCAGCATTTT CASSPPALAGVNQPQHF
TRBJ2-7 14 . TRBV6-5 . TGTGCCAGCAGCCCGGGTGGGACGCAAAGGGAGCAGTACTTC CASSPGGTQREQYF
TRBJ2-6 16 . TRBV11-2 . TGTGCCAGCTCCCTACAGCGGAGTCCTGGGGCCAACGTCCTGACTTTC CASSLQRSPGANVLTF
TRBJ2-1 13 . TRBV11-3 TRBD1 TGTGCCAGCAGCGCGAACTCAGGGGGAACGCAGTTCTTC CASSANSGGTQFF
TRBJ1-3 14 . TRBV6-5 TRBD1 TGTGCCAGCAGCAAGACAGGGACTGGAAACACCATATATTTT CASSKTGTGNTIYF
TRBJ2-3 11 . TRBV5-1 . TGCGCCAGCAGCTCCATTGATACGCAGTATTTT CASSSIDTQYF
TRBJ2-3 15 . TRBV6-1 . TGTGCCAGCAGTGAAGCGAGGAGGGCGACAGATACGCAGTATTTT CASSEARRATDTQYF
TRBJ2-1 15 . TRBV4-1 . TGCGCCAGCAGCCAAGATCGGAGCCCCTACAATGAGCAGTTCTTC CASSQDRSPYNEQFF
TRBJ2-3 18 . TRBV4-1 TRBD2 TGCGCCAGCAGCCAAGCTTGGGGAAGCGGGGGGTCCACAGATACGCAGTATTTT CASSQAWGSGGSTDTQYF
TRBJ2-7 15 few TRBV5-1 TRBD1 TGCGCCAGCACGACAGGGACAGCCGATTACGCCGAGCAGTACTTC CASTTGTADYAEQYF
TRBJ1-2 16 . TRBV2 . TGTGCCAGCACCACGTTACAGGGCCTCGAACTTTATGGCTACACCTTC CASTTLQGLELYGYTF
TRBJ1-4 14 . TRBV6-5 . TGTGCCAGCAGTTATATTGCAACTAATGAAAAACTGTTTTTT CASSYIATNEKLFF
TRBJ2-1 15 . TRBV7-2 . TGTGCCAGCAGCTTAGCGCATGGAGAATACAATGAGCAGTTCTTC CASSLAHGEYNEQFF
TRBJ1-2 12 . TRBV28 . TGTGCCAGCAGTTTATTCACAGGCGGCTACACCTTC CASSLFTGGYTF
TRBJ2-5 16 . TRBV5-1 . TGCGCCAGCAGCTTGGCTAGTGACCGTTACCAAGAGACCCAGTACTTC CASSLASDRYQETQYF
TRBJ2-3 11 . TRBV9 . TGTGCCAGCAGCCCAGGGGTGACGCAGTATTTT CASSPGVTQYF
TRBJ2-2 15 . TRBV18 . TGTGCCAGCTCACCTCTGGGACAAAACACCGGGGAGCTGTTTTTT CASSPLGQNTGELFF
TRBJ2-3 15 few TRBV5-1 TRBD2 TGCGCCAGCAGCTTGGGTGCGGGGGGGACAGATACGCAGTATTTT CASSLGAGGTDTQYF
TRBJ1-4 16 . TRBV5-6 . TGTGCCAGCAGCTCAGGTTGGGGAACAACTAATGAAAAACTGTTTTTT CASSSGWGTTNEKLFF
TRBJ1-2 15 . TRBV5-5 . TGTGCCAGCAGCTCCGGGGGAGGGGTTATATATGGCTACACCTTC CASSSGGGVIYGYTF
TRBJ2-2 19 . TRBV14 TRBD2 TGTGCCAGCAGCTTTCCCGGGACTAGCGGGGGCTCACCCACCGGGGAGCTGTTTTTT CASSFPGTSGGSPTGELFF
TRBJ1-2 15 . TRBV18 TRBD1 TGTGCCAGCTCACCGAGTGCCGGGACAGGCTATGGCTACACCTTC CASSPSAGTGYGYTF
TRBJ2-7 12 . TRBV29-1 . TGCAGCGTTGGGTCCGAAACCTACGAGCAGTACTTC CSVGSETYEQYF
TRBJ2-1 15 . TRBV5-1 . TGCGCCAGCAGCTTGGACGGAAGCTCCTACAATGAGCAGTTCTTC CASSLDGSSYNEQFF
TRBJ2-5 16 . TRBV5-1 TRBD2 TGCGCCAGCAGCTTAACTAGCGGGGTTATTGGAGAGACCCAGTACTTC CASSLTSGVIGETQYF
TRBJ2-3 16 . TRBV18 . TGTGCCAGCTCACCACCCTCTTCGACAAGGGCAGATACGCAGTATTTT CASSPPSSTRADTQYF
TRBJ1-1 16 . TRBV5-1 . TGCGCCAGCAGCAGGAAGCAGGCTCTGATGAACACTGAAGCTTTCTTT CASSRKQALMNTEAFF
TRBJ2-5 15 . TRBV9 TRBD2 TGTGCCAGCAGCGTTCTAGCGGGGGGCATCGAGACCCAGTACTTC CASSVLAGGIETQYF
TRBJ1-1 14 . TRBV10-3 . TGTGCCATCAGTGAGTCGGGGGACTGGTATGAAGCTTTCTTT CAISESGDWYEAFF
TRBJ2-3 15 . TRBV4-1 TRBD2 TGCGCCAGCAGCCTCCCGGGACTAGCGCCAGATACGCAGTATTTT CASSLPGLAPDTQYF
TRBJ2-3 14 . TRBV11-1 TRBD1 TGTGCCAGCAGCTTAGTAGGGGGCGGAGATACGCAGTATTTT CASSLVGGGDTQYF
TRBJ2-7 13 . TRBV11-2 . TGTGCCAGCAGCTTAGAGTGGAGCTACGAGCAGTACTTC CASSLEWSYEQYF
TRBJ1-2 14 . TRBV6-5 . TGTGCCAGCAGCCAGGGGCAAGGTTTCTATGGCTACACCTTC CASSQGQGFYGYTF
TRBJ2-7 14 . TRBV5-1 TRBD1 TGCGCCAGCAGAACGAGGGACAGGGACCACGAGCAGTACTTC CASRTRDRDHEQYF
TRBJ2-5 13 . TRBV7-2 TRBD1 TGTGCCAGCAGCTTCGGACAGGTGGAGACCCAGTACTTC CASSFGQVETQYF
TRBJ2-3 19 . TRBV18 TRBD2 TGTGCCAGCTCACCAGCCGGGACTAGCGGGGGGCCTAGCACAGATACGCAGTATTTT CASSPAGTSGGPSTDTQYF
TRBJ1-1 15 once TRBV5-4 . TGTGCCAGCAGCTTGGCAGGGGCCTTGGGGTCGGAAGCTTTCTTT CASSLAGALGSEAFF
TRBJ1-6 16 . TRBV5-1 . TGCGCCAGCAGCCCCCTAGGGGCAGCCGAGAATTCACCCCTCCACTTT CASSPLGAAENSPLHF
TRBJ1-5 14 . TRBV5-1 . TGCGCCAGCAGCTTGGGGGGACGTAATCAGCCCCAGCATTTT CASSLGGRNQPQHF
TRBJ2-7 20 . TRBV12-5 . TGTGCTAGTGGTTTGAATGGTCTGGGACCACCATTGGGGAGCTCCTACGAGCAGTACTTC CASGLNGLGPPLGSSYEQYF
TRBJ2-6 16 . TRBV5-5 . TGTGCCAGCAGCTTGAAATTGGTCTCTGGGGCCAACGTCCTGACTTTC CASSLKLVSGANVLTF
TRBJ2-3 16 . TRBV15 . TGTGCCACCAGCAGAGGACGGGACCGAAGCACAGATACGCAGTATTTT CATSRGRDRSTDTQYF
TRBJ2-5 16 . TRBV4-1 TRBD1 TGCGCCAGCAGCCAAAGGCCGGGACAGGGCTGGGAGACCCAGTACTTC CASSQRPGQGWETQYF
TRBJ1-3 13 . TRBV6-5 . TGTGCCAGCAGGGCCCCAGGGGCCAACACCATATATTTT CASRAPGANTIYF
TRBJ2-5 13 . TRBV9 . TGTGCCAGCAGCGTATCCCTAGCGGAGACCCAGTACTTC CASSVSLAETQYF
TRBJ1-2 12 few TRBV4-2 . TGTGCCAGCAGCCAAGTCGCAAGAAGCTACACCTTC CASSQVARSYTF
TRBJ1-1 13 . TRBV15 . TGTGCCACCAGCCGGATGGGGGGCACTGAAGCTTTCTTT CATSRMGGTEAFF
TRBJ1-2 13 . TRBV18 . TGTGCCAGCTCACCTCCGGGCCCTTCCCAGGCGGTCTTC CASSPPGPSQAVF